Detailed here is one T cell receptor beta chain. In germline, CDR1 is SGHDT, CDR2 YYEEEE. Trimming pared 3 bases from V and 3 bases from J, leaving 13 bases between. The CDR3 has 16 residues. This entry comes from a study of blood T cell repertoires in COVID-19. The assay was immunoSEQ multiplex PCR, and TCRdb's table has in-frame clones only and misses some. In the table there are around 100,000 clones, roughly nine tenths of which are singletons. The sequenced sample consisted of peripheral blood. This TCR derives from a man aged 25 to 40 in a cohort sampled during active COVID-19. The V gene is TRBV5-6, the J gene TRBJ1-6; D not resolved. In nucleotides, the CDR3 is TGTGCCAGCAGCTACAGCTGGGCCCTCTATAATTCACCCCTCCACTTT. It is translated as CASSYSWALYNSPLHF.